This T cell receptor (beta chain) was retrieved from a study of shared clonotypes between healthy human individuals. Whole-study results and caveats: Investigators expected sequencing depth to affect clonotype sharing among donors. Several donors showed sharing of approximately 5% of naive CD4 clonotypes.

On this clone: Its antigen is undetermined.

This CDR3 region has 15 residues. The germline V and J ends were trimmed by 0 bases and 5 bases, with 14 bases remaining between them. From germline, CDR1 is SGDLS and CDR2 YYNGEE. In the sorted-subset replicate PCRs, roughly 210 ng DNA, around 32,000 T cell genomes, was used. The table came from immunoSEQ multiplex PCR; TCRdb's copy has only in-frame clones and leaves some out. The sample comprises 1,400,000 or so clones, approximately 98.5% of which are singletons, and roughly 0.36% rests with the top ten. CD4+ cells yielded CD45RA+ naive and CD45RA-negative memory subsets. Sequenced: naive CD4+ T cells sorted from blood. This sample's subset: CD45RA+ positively selected. The sequence was collected from a young man in good health. V is TRBV9 and J is TRBJ2-5, with D perhaps matching TRBD1 or TRBD2 (5 bases each). CDR3 DNA sequence: TGTGCCAGCAGCGTAGTTGGGACCCACAAGGAGACCCAGTACTTC. It yields the protein CASSVVGTHKETQYF.